This is a list of T cell receptor beta chains from one sample in a study of post-analysis software for immune sequencing data. From the PCR reads, TCRdb called clonotypes with MiXCR, one entry per CDR3 protein. The sample has roughly 700,000 distinct CDR3 sequences, about 32% seen once. The material sequenced was blood. These receptors originate from a girl aged 10-17 years with multiple sclerosis. CDR3s include the opening cysteine and the closing phenylalanine or tryptophan. D genes are given only for firm matches. Only some rows state a clone size, as once, few, many or a class for expanded clones.

v_gene	abundance	d_gene	len	j_gene	CDR3aa	CDR3nt
TRBV27	few	TRBD2	14	TRBJ2-1	CASSSAGGPPAQFF	TGTGCCAGCAGTTCAGCGGGAGGGCCTCCTGCCCAGTTCTTC
TRBV24-1	-	-	15	TRBJ2-1	CATSDPLRGYNEQFF	TGTGCCACCAGTGATCCTCTGCGGGGCTACAATGAGCAGTTCTTC
TRBV12-3/TRBV12-4	-	-	11	TRBJ1-3	CASTTRNTIYF	TGTGCCAGCACAACGCGAAACACCATATATTTT
TRBV6-1	few	TRBD1	13	TRBJ2-4	CASGTGAKNIQYF	TGTGCCAGCGGGACAGGAGCCAAAAACATTCAGTACTTC
TRBV2	-	-	17	TRBJ2-3	CASSESTSWSGSDTQYF	TGTGCCAGCAGTGAATCGACGTCATGGAGCGGGTCAGATACGCAGTATTTT
TRBV29-1	-	TRBD1	16	TRBJ2-1	CSVEGGCGQGSNEQFF	TGCAGCGTTGAAGGTGGGTGCGGACAGGGGTCGAATGAGCAGTTCTTC
TRBV19	-	-	12	TRBJ1-6	CASSIARAPLHF	TGTGCCAGTAGTATAGCAAGGGCACCCCTCCACTTT
TRBV12-3/TRBV12-4	few	-	14	TRBJ1-5	CASSPLGRGKPQHF	TGTGCCAGCAGTCCGCTTGGTCGAGGAAAGCCCCAGCATTTT
TRBV5-1	few	TRBD1	12	TRBJ1-2	CASSVTGDGYTF	TGCGCCAGCAGCGTGACAGGGGATGGCTACACCTTC
TRBV6-5	-	-	14	TRBJ1-1	CASSAIGQNTEAFF	TGTGCCAGCAGCGCGATCGGACAGAACACTGAAGCTTTCTTT
TRBV15	few	-	14	TRBJ2-7	CATSIRDGTYEQYF	TGTGCCACCAGCATACGGGACGGCACCTACGAGCAGTACTTC
TRBV6-5	-	TRBD1	14	TRBJ1-2	CASTTGGEDYGYTF	TGTGCCAGCACAACAGGGGGAGAAGACTATGGCTACACCTTC
TRBV20-1	-	-	13	TRBJ2-1	CSARDLGRNEQFF	TGCAGTGCTAGAGATCTGGGGCGGAATGAGCAGTTCTTC
TRBV9	-	-	15	TRBJ2-5	CASSVVDTPQETQYF	TGTGCCAGCAGCGTAGTCGACACCCCCCAAGAGACCCAGTACTTC
TRBV4-3	-	-	15	TRBJ2-3	CASSPGEGSADTQYF	TGCGCCAGCAGCCCCGGAGAGGGGAGTGCAGATACGCAGTATTTT
TRBV7-2	-	-	14	TRBJ2-2	CASSTETNTGELFF	TGTGCCAGCAGTACAGAGACCAACACCGGGGAGCTGTTTTTT
TRBV5-4	few	TRBD1	16	TRBJ2-1	CASSGNGTGSLDEQFF	TGTGCCAGCAGCGGAAACGGGACAGGGTCCCTCGACGAGCAGTTCTTC
TRBV4-1	-	TRBD1	18	TRBJ1-2	CASSQGVTGGLSNYGYTF	TGCGCCAGCAGCCAAGGAGTGACAGGGGGCCTTTCTAACTATGGCTACACCTTC
TRBV29-1	few	-	14	TRBJ2-2	CSVEGRVSTGELFF	TGCAGCGTTGAGGGCAGGGTTAGCACCGGGGAGCTGTTTTTT
TRBV6-2/TRBV6-3	few	TRBD2	15	TRBJ2-7	CASSYGLAATYEQYF	TGTGCCAGCAGTTACGGGCTAGCGGCGACCTACGAGCAGTACTTC
TRBV24-1	-	TRBD1	14	TRBJ2-7	CATSRTGGFNEQYF	TGTGCCACCAGTAGGACAGGGGGCTTCAACGAGCAGTACTTC
TRBV4-3	-	-	19	TRBJ2-1	CASSRRTAGRGDLYNEQFF	TGCGCCAGCAGCCGAAGGACAGCGGGTCGTGGGGACTTATACAATGAGCAGTTCTTC
TRBV7-6	-	-	13	TRBJ1-2	CASSFPGGDGYTF	TGTGCCAGCAGCTTCCCCGGGGGTGATGGCTACACCTTC
TRBV9	-	-	17	TRBJ2-2	CASSSHLGVQNTGELFF	TGTGCCAGCAGCTCCCACCTCGGGGTCCAGAACACCGGGGAGCTGTTTTTT
TRBV20-1	-	-	13	TRBJ1-1	CRESDSLNTEAFF	TGCAGGGAAAGTGACAGCCTAAACACTGAAGCTTTCTTT
TRBV28	few	-	15	TRBJ2-3	CASSPGRTSTDTQYF	TGTGCCAGCAGTCCCGGAAGAACTAGCACAGATACGCAGTATTTT
TRBV11-2	once	-	15	TRBJ2-7	CAGSTVLVGRYEQYF	TGTGCCGGCAGCACAGTCTTGGTGGGAAGATACGAGCAGTACTTC
TRBV4-2	few	TRBD2	14	TRBJ2-1	CASSQVTPSGLQFF	TGTGCCAGCAGCCAAGTGACGCCTAGCGGGCTCCAGTTCTTC
TRBV5-6	-	-	14	TRBJ2-7	CASNYGTVQNEQYF	TGTGCCAGCAACTACGGGACCGTACAGAACGAGCAGTACTTC
TRBV2	few	-	14	TRBJ2-5	CASSDTRGQETQYF	TGTGCCAGCAGTGACACTCGCGGCCAAGAGACCCAGTACTTC
TRBV7-9	few	-	17	TRBJ2-7	CASSLGPPGTPHYEQYF	TGTGCCAGCAGCTTAGGCCCGCCCGGGACGCCACACTACGAGCAGTACTTC
TRBV5-1	many	-	13	TRBJ1-1	CASSFSGNTEAFF	TGTGCCAGCAGTTTTTCAGGGAACACTGAAGCTTTCTTT
TRBV7-7	-	-	12	TRBJ2-2	CASRTISGELFF	TGTGCTAGCAGGACCATCTCCGGGGAGCTGTTTTTT
TRBV9	-	-	14	TRBJ2-3	CASSGVAVGDTQYF	TGTGCCAGCAGCGGAGTTGCCGTAGGAGATACGCAGTATTTT
TRBV6-5	-	-	14	TRBJ2-7	CASSYWGTSYEQYF	TGTGCCAGCAGTTACTGGGGCACGTCCTACGAGCAGTACTTC
TRBV24-1	once	-	15	TRBJ1-2	CATSEPAESNYGYTF	TGTGCCACCAGTGAGCCGGCAGAATCGAACTATGGCTACACCTTC
TRBV2	few	TRBD2	15	TRBJ2-1	CASRLTSGSRNEQFF	TGTGCCAGCAGGCTGACTAGCGGGAGTCGCAATGAGCAGTTCTTC
TRBV2	-	-	14	TRBJ1-2	CASSGVAGLYGYTF	TGTGCCAGCAGTGGGGTCGCAGGGCTCTATGGCTACACCTTC
TRBV7-9	-	TRBD2	19	TRBJ2-6	CASFSSGTSGPGGANVLTF	TGTGCCAGCTTCTCATCAGGGACTAGCGGGCCTGGGGGGGCCAACGTCCTGACTTTC
TRBV7-2	few	-	14	TRBJ2-1	CATSMGVDYNEQFF	TGTGCCACCAGTATGGGGGTCGACTACAATGAGCAGTTCTTC
TRBV7-8	-	TRBD1	15	TRBJ1-5	CASSVTGDSNQPQHF	TGTGCCAGCAGCGTCACAGGGGATAGCAATCAGCCCCAGCATTTT
TRBV6-6	-	TRBD1	14	TRBJ1-5	CASSYDRVNQPQHF	TGTGCCAGCAGTTACGACAGGGTAAATCAGCCCCAGCATTTT